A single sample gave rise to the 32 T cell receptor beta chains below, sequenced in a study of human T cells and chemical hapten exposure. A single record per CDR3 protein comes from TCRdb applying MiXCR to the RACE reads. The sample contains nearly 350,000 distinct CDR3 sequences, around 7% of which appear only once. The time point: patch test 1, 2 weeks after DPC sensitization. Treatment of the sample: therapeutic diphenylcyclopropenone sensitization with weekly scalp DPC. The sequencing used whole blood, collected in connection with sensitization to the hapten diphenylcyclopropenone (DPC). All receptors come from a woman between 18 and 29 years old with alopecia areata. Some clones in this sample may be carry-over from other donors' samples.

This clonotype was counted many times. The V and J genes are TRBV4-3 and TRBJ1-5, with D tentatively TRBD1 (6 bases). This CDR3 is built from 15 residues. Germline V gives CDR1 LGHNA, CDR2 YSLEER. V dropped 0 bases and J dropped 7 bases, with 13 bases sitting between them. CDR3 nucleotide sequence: TGCGCCAGCAGCCAAGAAAGTCAGGGGAAACAGCCCCAGCATTTT. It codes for CASSQESQGKQPQHF.

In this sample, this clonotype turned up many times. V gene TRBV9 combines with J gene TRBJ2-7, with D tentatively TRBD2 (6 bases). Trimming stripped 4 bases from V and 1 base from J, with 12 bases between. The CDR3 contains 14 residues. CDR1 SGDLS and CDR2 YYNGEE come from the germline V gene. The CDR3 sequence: CASSRGLLSYEQYF. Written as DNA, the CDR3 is TGTGCCAGCAGCAGGGGACTCCTTTCCTACGAGCAGTACTTC.

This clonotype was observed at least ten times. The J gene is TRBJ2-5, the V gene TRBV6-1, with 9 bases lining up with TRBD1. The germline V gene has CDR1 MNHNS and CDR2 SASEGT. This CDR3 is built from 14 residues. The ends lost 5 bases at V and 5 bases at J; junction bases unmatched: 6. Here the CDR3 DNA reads TGTGCCAGCAGTAAACAGGGGGCGGATGAGACCCAGTACTTC. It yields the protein CASSKQGADETQYF.

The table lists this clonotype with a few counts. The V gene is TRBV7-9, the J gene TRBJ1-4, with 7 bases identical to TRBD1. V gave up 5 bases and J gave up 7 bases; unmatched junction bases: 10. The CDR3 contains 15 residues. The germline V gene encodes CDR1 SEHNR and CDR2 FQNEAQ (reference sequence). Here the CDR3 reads CASSPAGGGPEKLFF. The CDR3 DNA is TGTGCCAGCAGCCCAGCAGGGGGGGGCCCTGAAAAACTGTTTTTT.

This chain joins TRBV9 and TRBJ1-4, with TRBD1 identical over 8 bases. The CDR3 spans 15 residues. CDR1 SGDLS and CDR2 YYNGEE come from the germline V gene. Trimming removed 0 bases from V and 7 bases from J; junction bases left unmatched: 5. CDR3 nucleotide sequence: TGTGCCAGCAGCGTAGAGGGGACAGGACCTGAAAAACTGTTTTTT. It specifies CASSVEGTGPEKLFF.

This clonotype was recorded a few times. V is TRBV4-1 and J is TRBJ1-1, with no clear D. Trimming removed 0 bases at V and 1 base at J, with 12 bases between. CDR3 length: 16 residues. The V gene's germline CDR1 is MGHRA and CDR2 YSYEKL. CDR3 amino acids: CASSQELGRPNTEAFF. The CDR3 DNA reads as TGCGCCAGCAGCCAAGAGCTAGGCAGACCGAACACTGAAGCTTTCTTT.

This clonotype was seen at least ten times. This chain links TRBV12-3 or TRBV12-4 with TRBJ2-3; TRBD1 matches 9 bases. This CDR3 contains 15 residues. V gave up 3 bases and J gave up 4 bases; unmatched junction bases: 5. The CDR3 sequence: CASSFTGGSPDTQYF. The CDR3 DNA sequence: TGTGCCAGCAGTTTCACAGGGGGCTCGCCAGATACGCAGTATTTT.

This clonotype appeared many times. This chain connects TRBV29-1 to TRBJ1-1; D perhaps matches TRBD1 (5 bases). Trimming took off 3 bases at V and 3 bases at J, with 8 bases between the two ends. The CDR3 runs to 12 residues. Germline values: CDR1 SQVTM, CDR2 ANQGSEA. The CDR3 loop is CSVDAGYTEAFF. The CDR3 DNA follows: TGCAGCGTTGACGCAGGGTACACTGAAGCTTTCTTT.

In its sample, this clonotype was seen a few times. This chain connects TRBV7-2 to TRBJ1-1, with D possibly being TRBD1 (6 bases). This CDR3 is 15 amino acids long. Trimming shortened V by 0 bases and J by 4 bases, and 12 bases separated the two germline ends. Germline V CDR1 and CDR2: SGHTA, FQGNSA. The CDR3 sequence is CASSLALSGATEAFF. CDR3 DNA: TGTGCCAGCAGCTTAGCTTTGTCGGGGGCCACTGAAGCTTTCTTT. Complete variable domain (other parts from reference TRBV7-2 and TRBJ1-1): GAGVSQSPSNKVTEKGKDVELRCDPISGHTALYWYRQSLGQGLEFLIYFQGNSAPDKSGLPSDRFSAERTGGSVSTLTIQRTQQEDSAVYLCASSLALSGATEAFFGQGTRLTVV.

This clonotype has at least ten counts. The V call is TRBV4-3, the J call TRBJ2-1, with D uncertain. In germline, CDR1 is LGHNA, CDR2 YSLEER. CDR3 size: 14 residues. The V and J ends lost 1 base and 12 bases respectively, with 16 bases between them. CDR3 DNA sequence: TGCGCCAGCAGCCAAGTTGCGCTGGGGTGGCCGCAGTTCTTC. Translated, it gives CASSQVALGWPQFF.

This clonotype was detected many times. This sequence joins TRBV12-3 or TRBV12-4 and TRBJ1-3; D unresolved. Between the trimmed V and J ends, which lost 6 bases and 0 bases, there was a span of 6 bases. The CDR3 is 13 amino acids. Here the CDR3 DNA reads TGTGCCAGCAGAATAAGCTCTGGAAACACCATATATTTT. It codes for CASRISSGNTIYF.

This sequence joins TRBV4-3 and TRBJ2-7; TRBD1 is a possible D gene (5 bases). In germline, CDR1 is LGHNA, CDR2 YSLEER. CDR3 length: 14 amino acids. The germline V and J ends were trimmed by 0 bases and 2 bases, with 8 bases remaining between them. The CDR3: CASSQDRQTYEQYF. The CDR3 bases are TGCGCCAGCAGCCAAGATAGACAGACCTACGAGCAGTACTTC.

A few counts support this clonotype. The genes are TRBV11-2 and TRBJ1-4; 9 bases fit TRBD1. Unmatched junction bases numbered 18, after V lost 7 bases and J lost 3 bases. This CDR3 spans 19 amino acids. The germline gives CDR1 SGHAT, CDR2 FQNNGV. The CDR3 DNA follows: TGTGCCAGCACCTCCGTAGGACAGGGGTTCGGGAGCTCTAATGAAAAACTGTTTTTT. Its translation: CASTSVGQGFGSSNEKLFF.

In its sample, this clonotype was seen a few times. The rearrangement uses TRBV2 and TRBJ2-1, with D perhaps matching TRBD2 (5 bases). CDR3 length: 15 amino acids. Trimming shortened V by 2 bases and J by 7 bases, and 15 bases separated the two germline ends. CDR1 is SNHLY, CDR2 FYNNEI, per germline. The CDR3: CASSEYPGLLNEQFF. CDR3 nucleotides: TGTGCCAGCAGTGAATATCCGGGGTTGTTGAATGAGCAGTTCTTC.

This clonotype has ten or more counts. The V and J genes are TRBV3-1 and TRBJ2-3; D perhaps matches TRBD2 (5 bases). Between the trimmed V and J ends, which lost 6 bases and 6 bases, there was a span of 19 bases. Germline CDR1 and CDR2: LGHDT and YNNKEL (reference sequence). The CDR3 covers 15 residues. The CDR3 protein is CASRPTTDSTDTQYF. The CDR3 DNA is TGTGCCAGCAGACCGACTACGGACTCAACCGATACGCAGTATTTT.

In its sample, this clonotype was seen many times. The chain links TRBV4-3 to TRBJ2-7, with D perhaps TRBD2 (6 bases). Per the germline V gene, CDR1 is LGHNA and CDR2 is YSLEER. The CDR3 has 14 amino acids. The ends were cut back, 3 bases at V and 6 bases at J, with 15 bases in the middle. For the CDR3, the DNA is TGCGCCAGCAGCCAGGGGGGTATGTCAGGCGAGCAGTACTTC. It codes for CASSQGGMSGEQYF.

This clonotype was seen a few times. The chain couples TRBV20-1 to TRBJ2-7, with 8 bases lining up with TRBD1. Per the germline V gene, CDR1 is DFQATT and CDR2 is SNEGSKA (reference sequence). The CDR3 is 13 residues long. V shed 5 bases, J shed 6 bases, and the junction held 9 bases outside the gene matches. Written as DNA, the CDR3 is TGCAGTGCTGAGCCCGGACAGGGACCCGAGCAGTACTTC. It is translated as CSAEPGQGPEQYF.

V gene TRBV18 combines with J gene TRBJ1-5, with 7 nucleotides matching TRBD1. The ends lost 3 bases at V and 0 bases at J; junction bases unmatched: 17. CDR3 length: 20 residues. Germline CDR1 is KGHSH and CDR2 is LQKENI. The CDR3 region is CASSPNPTGSEGYSNQPQHF. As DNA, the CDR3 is TGTGCCAGCTCACCTAATCCGACAGGGTCGGAGGGGTATAGCAATCAGCCCCAGCATTTT.

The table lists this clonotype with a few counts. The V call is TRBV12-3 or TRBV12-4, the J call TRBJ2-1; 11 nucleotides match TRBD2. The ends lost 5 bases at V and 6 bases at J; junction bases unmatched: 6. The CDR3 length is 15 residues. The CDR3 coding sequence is TGTGCCAGCAGTGGAGGGACTAGCGGAGGCAATGAGCAGTTCTTC. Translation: CASSGGTSGGNEQFF.

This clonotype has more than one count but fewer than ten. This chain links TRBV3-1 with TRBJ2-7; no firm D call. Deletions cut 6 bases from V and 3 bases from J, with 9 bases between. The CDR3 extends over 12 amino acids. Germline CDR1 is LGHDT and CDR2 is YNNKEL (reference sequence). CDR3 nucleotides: TGTGCCAGCAGGTATCGCGGCTACGAGCAGTACTTC. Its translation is CASRYRGYEQYF.

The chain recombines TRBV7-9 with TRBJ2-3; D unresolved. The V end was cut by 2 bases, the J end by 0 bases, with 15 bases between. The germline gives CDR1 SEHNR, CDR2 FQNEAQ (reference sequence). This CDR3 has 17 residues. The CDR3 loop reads CASSLTGRLQSTDTQYF. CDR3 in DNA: TGTGCCAGCAGCTTAACTGGAAGGCTCCAGAGCACAGATACGCAGTATTTT.

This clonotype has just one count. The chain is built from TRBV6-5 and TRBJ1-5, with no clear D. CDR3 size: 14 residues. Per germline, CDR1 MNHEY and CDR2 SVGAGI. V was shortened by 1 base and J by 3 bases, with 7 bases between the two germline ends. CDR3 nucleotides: TGTGCCAGCAGTTACTACAGATCCAATCAGCCCCAGCATTTT. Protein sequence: CASSYYRSNQPQHF.

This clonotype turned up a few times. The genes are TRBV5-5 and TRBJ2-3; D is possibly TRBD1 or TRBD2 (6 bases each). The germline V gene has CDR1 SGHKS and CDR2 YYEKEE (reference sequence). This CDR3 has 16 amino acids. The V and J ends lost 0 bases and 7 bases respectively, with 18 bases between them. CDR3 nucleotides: TGTGCCAGCAGCTTGGAGGGGGGACATCAGTATTATACGCAGTATTTT. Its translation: CASSLEGGHQYYTQYF.

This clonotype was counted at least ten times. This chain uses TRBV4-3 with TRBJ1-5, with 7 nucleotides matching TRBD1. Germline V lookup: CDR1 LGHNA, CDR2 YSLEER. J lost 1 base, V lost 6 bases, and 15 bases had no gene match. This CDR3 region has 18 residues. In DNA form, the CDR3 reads TGCGCCAGCAGTGAGTCCACAGGGGCGATGGGGAGCAATCAGCCCCAGCATTTT. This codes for CASSESTGAMGSNQPQHF.

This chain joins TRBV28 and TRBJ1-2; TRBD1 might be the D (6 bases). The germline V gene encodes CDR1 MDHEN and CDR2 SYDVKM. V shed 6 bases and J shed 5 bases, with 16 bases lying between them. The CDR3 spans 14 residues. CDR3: CASRRTDSPYGYTF. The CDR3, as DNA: TGTGCCAGCAGGCGGACAGACAGTCCTTATGGCTACACCTTC.

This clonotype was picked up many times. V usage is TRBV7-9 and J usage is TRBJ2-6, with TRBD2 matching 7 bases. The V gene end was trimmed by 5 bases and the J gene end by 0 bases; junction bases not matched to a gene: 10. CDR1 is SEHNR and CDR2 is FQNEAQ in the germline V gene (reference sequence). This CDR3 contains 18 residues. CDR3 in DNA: TGTGCCAGCAGCCCAGCGGGACGGTCTGTCTCTGGGGCCAACGTCCTGACTTTC. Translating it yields CASSPAGRSVSGANVLTF.

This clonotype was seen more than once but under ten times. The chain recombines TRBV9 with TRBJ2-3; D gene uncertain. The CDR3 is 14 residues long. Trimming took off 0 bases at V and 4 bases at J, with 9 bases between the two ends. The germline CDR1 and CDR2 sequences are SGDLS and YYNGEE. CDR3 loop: CASSVVASADTQYF. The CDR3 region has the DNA TGTGCCAGCAGCGTAGTTGCATCCGCAGATACGCAGTATTTT.

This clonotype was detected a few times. CDR3 amino acids: CASSVLPAASSYNEQFF. In DNA, the CDR3 is TGTGCCAGCAGCGTATTGCCGGCCGCAAGCTCCTACAATGAGCAGTTCTTC. The rearrangement uses TRBV9 and TRBJ2-1; D unresolved. CDR1 and CDR2 from the germline V gene are SGDLS and YYNGEE. The CDR3 has 17 amino acids. The V gene lost 1 base and the J gene lost 0 bases, with 14 bases spanning the gap.

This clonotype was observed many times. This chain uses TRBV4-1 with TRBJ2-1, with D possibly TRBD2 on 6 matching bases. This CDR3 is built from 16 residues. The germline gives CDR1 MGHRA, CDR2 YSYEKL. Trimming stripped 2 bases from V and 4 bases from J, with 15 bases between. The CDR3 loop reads CASSQPRESRYNEQFF. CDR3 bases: TGCGCCAGCAGCCAACCCCGGGAGAGCAGATACAATGAGCAGTTCTTC.

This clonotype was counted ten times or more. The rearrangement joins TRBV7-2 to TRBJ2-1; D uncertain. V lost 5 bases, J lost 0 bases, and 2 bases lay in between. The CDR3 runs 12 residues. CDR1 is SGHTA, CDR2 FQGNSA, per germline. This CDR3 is CASSRSYNEQFF. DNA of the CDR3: TGTGCCAGCAGCCGCTCCTACAATGAGCAGTTCTTC.

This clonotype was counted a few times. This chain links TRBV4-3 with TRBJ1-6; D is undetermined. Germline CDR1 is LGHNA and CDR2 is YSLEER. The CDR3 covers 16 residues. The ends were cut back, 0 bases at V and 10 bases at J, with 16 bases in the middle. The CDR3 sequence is CASSQEDQAEESPLHF. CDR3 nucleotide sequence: TGCGCCAGCAGCCAAGAGGATCAGGCGGAAGAATCACCCCTCCACTTT.

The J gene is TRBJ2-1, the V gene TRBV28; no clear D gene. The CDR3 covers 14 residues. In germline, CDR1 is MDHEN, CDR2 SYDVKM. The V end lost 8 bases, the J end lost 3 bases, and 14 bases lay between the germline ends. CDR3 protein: CASRSPGNYNEQFF. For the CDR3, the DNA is TGTGCCAGCCGAAGCCCAGGTAACTACAATGAGCAGTTCTTC. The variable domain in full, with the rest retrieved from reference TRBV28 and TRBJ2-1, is DVKVTQSSRYLVKRTGEKVFLECVQDMDHENMFWYRQDPGLGLRLIYFSYDVKMKEKGDIPEGYSVSREKKERFSLILESASTNQTSMYLCASRSPGNYNEQFFGPGTRLTVL.